This T cell receptor beta chain derives from a study of blood T cell repertoires in COVID-19. For the study at large: In each case, the material was cDNA or gDNA derived from T cells, B-cell-depleted T cells, or PBMCs.

This CDR3 is 18 amino acids long. Germline V CDR1 and CDR2: LNHDA, SQIVND (reference sequence). The trim removed 5 bases at V and 0 bases at J, leaving 12 bases unmatched. This clone was detected once. Patients in Seattle were enrolled during active infection, then followed longitudinally. In the original processing: From reference gene primer amplification, estimates of nucleated cell counts were derived. Measured with immunoSEQ multiplex PCR; TCRdb has only the in-frame clones, and not every one. V, J and clone size are those of that table, while D and trimming were read from the DNA. Among about 97,000 clones, roughly 89% were seen once, and the ten largest hold 1.9%.

Sequencing used peripheral blood. This clonotype originated in a woman aged 45 to 65 with COVID-19, enrolled during active disease. The genes are TRBV19 and TRBJ2-1; 8 bases align to TRBD1. In DNA, the CDR3 is TGTGCCAGTAGTCGAGGACAGGGCGTAATGAGCTCCTACAATGAGCAGTTCTTC. Amino acid sequence: CASSRGQGVMSSYNEQFF.